These 31 T cell receptor beta chains were sequenced from one sample in a study of breast tumors, draining lymph nodes, adjacent tissues. One entry per CDR3 protein, called by TCRdb with MiXCR from the multiplex PCR reads. Of 140,000 or so distinct CDR3 sequences listed, 32% are singletons. The lymph nodes were axillary draining lymph nodes from breast cancer patients. Source material: axillary lymph node tissue. Receptors originate from a female donor with breast cancer. Some clones in this sample may be carry-over from other donors' samples.

The genes are TRBV3-1 and TRBJ2-7; 8 nucleotides agree with TRBD1. CDR3 length equals 16 residues. CDR1 is LGHDT and CDR2 is YNNKEL in the germline V gene (reference sequence). Trimming cost V 6 bases and J 6 bases; bases outside gene matches: 16. CDR3 amino acids: CASSPALRGRSGEQYV. CDR3 DNA: TGTGCCAGCAGTCCAGCCCTCAGGGGGCGAAGCGGCGAGCAGTACGTC.

The chain joins TRBV2 to TRBJ2-5, with TRBD1 matching 11 bases. CDR3 size: 17 residues. The germline CDR1 and CDR2 sequences are SNHLY and FYNNEI. J was trimmed by 4 bases and V by 4 bases; bases with no gene match: 11. The CDR3, as DNA: TGTGCCAGCAGTGGCGTCCCCGGGACAGGGGGAGGAGAGACCCAGTACTTC. Its translation is CASSGVPGTGGGETQYF.

This clonotype was observed a handful of times. An end of the junction does not agree with germline; a read error may underlie this. The rearrangement joins TRBV4-1 to TRBJ2-6; tentative D call: TRBD1 (6 bases). The CDR3 runs to 19 residues. Looked up from germline, CDR1 is MGHRA and CDR2 is YSYEKL. CDR3 sequence (DNA): TGTGCCAGCTCACCCCAAGTATCAGGGGAACTTTCTGGGGCCAACGTCCTGACTTTC. It specifies CASSPQVSGELSGANVLTF.

This clonotype was picked up many times. The chain employs TRBV19 and TRBJ1-5; tentative D call: TRBD1 (5 bases). The CDR3 is 17 residues long. The germline CDR1 and CDR2 sequences are LNHDA and SQIVND (reference sequence). V lost 2 bases and J 0 bases, leaving 14 bases between the germline ends. CDR3 nucleotide sequence: TGTGCCAGTAGTATATCCTCGGGGCCCGATAGCAATCAGCCCCAGCATTTT. It specifies CASSISSGPDSNQPQHF.

Of note for this clonotype: At one of its ends the junction is not consistent with the germline gene, which may arise from a read error. The genes are TRBV18 and TRBJ2-6, with a tentative D call TRBD1 (5 bases). The germline CDR1 and CDR2 sequences are KGHSH and LQKENI. The CDR3 has 18 residues. CDR3: CASSPLGSLSSGANVPTF. The CDR3 DNA reads as TGTGCCAGCTCACCATTAGGTAGCCTATCCTCTGGGGCCAACGTCCCGACTTTC.

This clonotype was observed many times. The V and J genes are TRBV7-9 and TRBJ2-1; 13 nucleotides match TRBD2. Germline CDR1 is SEHNR and CDR2 is FQNEAQ (reference sequence). Trimming took 5 bases from V and 1 from J; bases not matched to a gene: 5. The length of the CDR3 is 17 residues. DNA for the CDR3: TGTGCCAGCAGCACCCCACTAGCGGGGGGGTCCTACAATGAGCAGTTCTTC. The encoded protein is CASSTPLAGGSYNEQFF.

The sample holds many counts of this clonotype. The chain has TRBV28 and TRBJ1-6; 7 bases fit TRBD1. Germline loops: CDR1 MDHEN, CDR2 SYDVKM. The CDR3 runs to 13 residues. With 8 bases clipped from V and 6 bases from J, the junction kept 4 bases outside the gene matches. CDR3 amino acids: CASYDRVNSPLHF. In DNA form, the CDR3 reads TGTGCCAGCTATGACAGGGTTAATTCACCCCTCCACTTT. The variable domain in full, with the rest retrieved from reference TRBV28 and TRBJ1-6, is DVKVTQSSRYLVKRTGEKVFLECVQDMDHENMFWYRQDPGLGLRLIYFSYDVKMKEKGDIPEGYSVSREKKERFSLILESASTNQTSMYLCASYDRVNSPLHFGNGTRLTVT.

In this sample, this clonotype turned up a few times. The rearrangement joins TRBV24-1 to TRBJ1-1, with D unresolved. Looked up from germline, CDR1 is KGHDR and CDR2 is SFDVKD. The CDR3 spans 13 residues. Trimming shortened V by 2 bases and J by 2 bases, and 5 bases separated the two germline ends. In DNA form, the CDR3 reads TGTGCCACCAGTGATTCTGGAAACACTGAAGCTTTCTTT. Its translation is CATSDSGNTEAFF.

This clonotype was seen repeatedly, ten times or more. The rearrangement joins TRBV5-1 to TRBJ2-1, with 12 nucleotides matching TRBD2. The V gene end was trimmed by 2 bases and the J gene end by 5 bases; junction bases not matched to a gene: 11. The length of the CDR3 is 18 residues. In germline, CDR1 is SGHRS, CDR2 YFSETQ. CDR3: CASSFDTGLAGANNEQFF. The CDR3 DNA is TGCGCCAGCAGCTTCGATACGGGACTAGCGGGCGCTAACAATGAGCAGTTCTTC.

This clonotype was counted ten times or more. V is TRBV14 and J is TRBJ1-2; maybe TRBD1 (5 bases). V was cut by 5 bases and J by 1 base, with 11 bases left in between. The CDR3 is 14 residues long. CDR1 and CDR2 (germline): SGHDN, FVKESK. CDR3 DNA sequence: TGTGCCAGCAGCGCGCAGGGATATAACTATGGCTACACCTTC. Protein sequence: CASSAQGYNYGYTF.

CDR3 amino acids: CASSLEGRNTEAFF. As DNA, the CDR3 is TGTGCCAGCAGCTTAGAGGGGAGGAACACTGAAGCTTTCTTT. The genes are TRBV7-9 and TRBJ1-1; a weak D match, TRBD1 (5 bases). CDR3 size: 14 residues. V gave up 1 base and J gave up 1 base, with 7 bases separating them. Germline V gene sequence: CDR1 SEHNR, CDR2 FQNEAQ (reference sequence). The full variable domain, in which reference TRBV7-9 and TRBJ1-1 provide the parts outside the CDR3, is DTGVSQNPRHKITKRGQNVTFRCDPISEHNRLYWYRQTLGQGPEFLTYFQNEAQLEKSRLLSDRFSAERPKGSFSTLEIQRTEQGDSAMYLCASSLEGRNTEAFFGQGTRLTVV.

In this sample, this clonotype turned up many times. The genes are TRBV10-2 and TRBJ2-2; tentative D call: TRBD1 (5 bases). CDR1 WSHSY and CDR2 SAAADI come from the germline V gene. Trimming cost V 6 bases and J 8 bases, with 13 bases left between them. The CDR3 is made up of 13 amino acids. The CDR3 sequence: CASRQTEKGELFF. Written as DNA, the CDR3 is TGCGCCAGCAGACAGACAGAAAAAGGGGAGCTGTTTTTT.

This chain links TRBV6-5 with TRBJ1-1; the match to TRBD1 covers 10 bases. Germline assignment: CDR1 MNHEY and CDR2 SVGAGI. The V and J ends lost 2 bases and 6 bases, in that order; junction bases with no gene match: 3. CDR3 length equals 14 residues. CDR3 protein: CASSYRQGAAEAFF. CDR3 DNA sequence: TGTGCCAGCAGTTACCGACAGGGGGCCGCTGAAGCTTTCTTT.

This clonotype was counted many times. The chain carries TRBV19 and TRBJ1-4, with 7 bases that match TRBD1. This CDR3 has 12 residues. In germline, CDR1 is LNHDA, CDR2 SQIVND (reference sequence). V gave up 6 bases and J gave up 7 bases; unmatched junction bases: 2. The DNA of the CDR3 is TGTGCCAGTAGGCGACAGGGTGAAAAACTGTTTTTT. Translation: CASRRQGEKLFF.

DNA for the CDR3: TGTGCCAGCTCTCTGGCGGGGGCAACTAATGAAAAACTGTTTTTT. It codes for CASSLAGATNEKLFF. The chain couples TRBV27 to TRBJ1-4; a weak D match, TRBD1 (5 bases). The CDR3 extends over 15 amino acids. Germline V gene data show CDR1 as MNHEY and CDR2 as SMNVEV (reference sequence). V was clipped by 8 bases and J by 0 bases, with 13 bases between them.

At least ten counts were recorded for this clonotype. The chain uses TRBV28 and TRBJ2-3, with 10 bases matching TRBD2. The CDR3 runs 14 residues. From germline, CDR1 is MDHEN and CDR2 SYDVKM. V trimming: 8 bases; J trimming: 9 bases; junction bases outside the gene matches: 11. This chain's CDR3 is CASPSGGASATQYF. CDR3 sequence (DNA): TGTGCCAGCCCGAGCGGGGGGGCCTCTGCCACGCAGTATTTT. The complete variable domain, with remaining parts taken from reference TRBV28 and TRBJ2-3, reads DVKVTQSSRYLVKRTGEKVFLECVQDMDHENMFWYRQDPGLGLRLIYFSYDVKMKEKGDIPEGYSVSREKKERFSLILESASTNQTSMYLCASPSGGASATQYFGPGTRLTVL.

V and J are TRBV20-1 and TRBJ1-2; D is perhaps TRBD1 (6 bases). This CDR3 comprises 15 residues. Germline V lookup: CDR1 DFQATT, CDR2 SNEGSKA (reference sequence). V was trimmed by 4 bases and J by 6 bases, leaving 21 bases between them. This CDR3 reads CSAIGAGASYNGYTF. CDR3 nucleotide sequence: TGCAGTGCTATCGGGGCGGGGGCCTCGTACAATGGCTACACCTTC.

Many counts were recorded for this clonotype. The J gene is TRBJ2-7, the V gene TRBV30, with unresolved D. This CDR3 spans 11 amino acids. Germline-derived CDR1 and CDR2 are GTSNPN and SVGIG (reference sequence). The V gene lost 5 bases and the J gene lost 2 bases, with 7 bases spanning the gap. As DNA, the CDR3 is TGTGCCTGGGGGTTGACCTACGAGCAGTACTTC. It is translated as CAWGLTYEQYF.

This clonotype has ten or more counts. The chain links TRBV20-1 to TRBJ2-1; 11 positions agree with TRBD2. This CDR3 contains 14 residues. Germline trimming cut 2 bases from V and 10 bases from J; bases unmatched to any gene: 7. Germline V gene data show CDR1 as DFQATT and CDR2 as SNEGSKA (reference sequence). This chain's CDR3 is CSARSLAGGWEQFF. CDR3 bases: TGCAGTGCTAGAAGCCTAGCGGGGGGATGGGAGCAGTTCTTC.

The rearrangement uses TRBV19 and TRBJ1-6; D gene unclear. The CDR3 consists of 15 residues. Per germline, CDR1 LNHDA and CDR2 SQIVND (reference sequence). V gave up 10 bases and J gave up 0 bases, with 13 bases separating them. Written as DNA, the CDR3 is TGTGCCACCGAGGAGGGCAGCTCCTATAATTCACCCCTCCACTTT. It encodes CATEEGSSYNSPLHF.

The chain combines TRBV28 with TRBJ1-2; D may be TRBD1 (6 bases). The CDR3 extends over 15 amino acids. Trimming stripped 3 bases from V and 4 bases from J, with 15 bases between. Germline V gene sequence: CDR1 MDHEN, CDR2 SYDVKM. This CDR3 is CASSFLTTGPYGYTF. CDR3 coding DNA: TGTGCCAGCAGTTTTCTTACCACAGGGCCCTATGGCTACACCTTC.

This clonotype was seen ten or more times. Here the CDR3 reads CASSPIQGPNTGELFF. The CDR3 nucleotides read TGTGCCAGCAGCCCTATTCAGGGGCCGAACACCGGGGAGCTGTTTTTT. V gene TRBV7-9 combines with J gene TRBJ2-2, with a tentative D call TRBD1 (6 bases). Trimming shortened V by 5 bases and J by 0 bases, and 13 bases separated the two germline ends. CDR1 SEHNR and CDR2 FQNEAQ come from the germline V gene (reference sequence). The CDR3 consists of 16 residues.

The table lists this clonotype with many counts. The CDR3 region is CASSLTGQRNEQFF. DNA for the CDR3: TGTGCCAGCAGCTTGACAGGTCAGAGAAATGAGCAGTTCTTC. This rearrangement joins TRBV5-4 to TRBJ2-1; a possible D gene is TRBD1 (5 bases). Germline V gene sequence: CDR1 SGHNT, CDR2 YYREEE (reference sequence). V lost 1 base and J lost 7, with 12 bases in between. The CDR3 has 14 amino acids.

This clonotype appeared many times. V and J are TRBV5-8 and TRBJ2-6; TRBD1 might be the D (5 bases). Trimming left V 1 base short and J 2 bases short, with 7 bases between. The CDR3 runs 15 residues. Germline CDR1 SGHTS, CDR2 YDEGEE. This CDR3 is CASSLKGTGANVLTF. CDR3 nucleotides: TGTGCCAGCAGCTTGAAGGGGACTGGGGCCAACGTCCTGACTTTC.

This clonotype appeared many times. V is TRBV20-1 and J is TRBJ2-7; D possibly corresponds to TRBD2 (6 bases). The CDR3 is made up of 9 amino acids. The germline CDR1 and CDR2 sequences are DFQATT and SNEGSKA (reference sequence). Trimming cost V 5 bases and J 7 bases, with 6 bases left between them. The CDR3: CSAGREQYF. CDR3 DNA sequence: TGCAGTGCTGGGAGGGAGCAGTACTTC.

With respect to this clonotype: A much larger clonotype is one base distant, so this may be a read error. This chain joins TRBV20-1 and TRBJ1-5, with D hard to call. Per germline, CDR1 DFQATT and CDR2 SNEGSKA (reference sequence). The CDR3 consists of 14 residues. CDR3: CSAGEGYSNPPQHF. CDR3 sequence (DNA): TGCAGTGCCGGGGAGGGATATAGCAATCCGCCCCAGCATTTT.

This clonotype was observed at least ten times. The chain links TRBV30 to TRBJ1-6; the D gene is possibly TRBD1 (6 bases). The V end lost 0 bases, the J end lost 10 bases, and 10 bases lay between the germline ends. Germline lookup yields CDR1 GTSNPN and CDR2 SVGIG (reference sequence). The CDR3 sequence is 13 residues long. CDR3 sequence (DNA): TGTGCCTGGAGTGTACAGGGTGACTCACCCCTCCACTTT. Protein sequence: CAWSVQGDSPLHF.

Many counts were recorded for this clonotype. The chain couples TRBV11-3 to TRBJ2-2; D not certain. Germline V gene sequence: CDR1 SGHNT, CDR2 YENEEA. Trimming took 1 base from V and 7 from J, leaving 4 bases between them. CDR3 length: 12 residues. CDR3 region: CASSLGDGELFF. Here the CDR3 DNA reads TGTGCCAGCAGCTTAGGGGACGGGGAGCTGTTTTTT.

This clonotype was detected many times. The genes are TRBV2 and TRBJ2-7, with D perhaps TRBD1 or TRBD2 (5 bases each). The ends were cut back, 6 bases at V and 6 bases at J, with 6 bases in the middle. This CDR3 has 10 residues. Germline V gene data show CDR1 as SNHLY and CDR2 as FYNNEI. The CDR3: CASSGAEQYF. CDR3 DNA sequence: TGTGCCAGCAGCGGGGCCGAGCAGTACTTC.

This clonotype was picked up many times. The V and J genes are TRBV12-3 or TRBV12-4 and TRBJ1-4; D call uncertain. Trimming left V 0 bases short and J 11 bases short, with 7 bases between. This CDR3 is 12 amino acids long. CDR3 in DNA: TGTGCCAGCAGTTTAGCCAGTTGGAAACTGTTTTTT. This encodes CASSLASWKLFF.

This clonotype has at least ten counts. This chain joins TRBV24-1 and TRBJ1-5, with D unresolved. V was pared by 3 bases and J by 9 bases, with 11 bases between. This CDR3 has 13 amino acids. Germline V CDR1 and CDR2: KGHDR, SFDVKD. The CDR3 nucleotides read TGTGCCACCAGTGATAGGGATTTTGGGCCCCAGCATTTT. This translates into CATSDRDFGPQHF.